This passage covers 20 T cell receptor beta chains from one sample sequenced in a study of spatial heterogeneity in lung cancer. Study conclusions and caveats: Higher tumor mutation counts went along with higher counts of expanded intratumoral alpha and beta TCRs.

This sample's time point: sample taken at primary tumor resection. These receptors' antigens are unknown. MiXCR was run by TCRdb on the 5' RACE reads, yielding one entry per CDR3 protein. The table shows approximately 20,000 distinct CDR3 sequences, with over 2.5% occurring only once. The sequencing used lung tumor tissue, collected at surgery. These TCRs come from a male donor with early-stage non-small cell lung cancer.

In its sample, this clonotype was seen many times. The chain links TRBV20-1 to TRBJ1-1; D is ambiguous. V lost 5 bases to trimming and J lost 1 base, with 5 bases between them. The V gene's germline CDR1 is DFQATT and CDR2 SNEGSKA (reference sequence). The CDR3 loop spans 11 amino acids. The CDR3 nucleotides read TGCAGTGCTCAACAGAACACTGAAGCTTTCTTT. Its translation is CSAQQNTEAFF.

This clonotype was seen many times. The gene calls are TRBV6-6 and TRBJ1-2; D may be TRBD1 (5 bases). This CDR3 contains 13 residues. The V end lost 7 bases, the J end lost 4 bases, and 13 bases lay between the germline ends. Germline loops: CDR1 MNHNY, CDR2 SVGAGI (reference sequence). CDR3 amino acids: CASNWDGGYGYTF. The CDR3, as DNA: TGTGCCAGCAATTGGGACGGTGGCTATGGCTACACCTTC.

This clonotype occurred many times. The V and J genes are TRBV20-1 and TRBJ1-5; 8 positions agree with TRBD1. The CDR3 runs 16 residues. Per germline, CDR1 DFQATT and CDR2 SNEGSKA (reference sequence). J was trimmed by 4 bases and V by 0 bases; bases with no gene match: 8. The CDR3 loop is CSARDVRDRTNQPQHF. The CDR3 DNA is TGCAGTGCTAGAGATGTCCGGGACAGGACGAATCAGCCCCAGCATTTT.

This clonotype has a count of ten or more. V is TRBV3-1 and J is TRBJ2-2; D gene uncertain. The V end lost 8 bases, the J end lost 2 bases, and 9 bases lay between the germline ends. The CDR3 covers 13 residues. Per germline, CDR1 LGHDT and CDR2 YNNKEL (reference sequence). CDR3 residues: CASSRGNTGELFF. In DNA, the CDR3 is TGTGCCAGCTCTAGAGGTAACACCGGGGAGCTGTTTTTT.

This clonotype was recorded many times. The V gene is TRBV4-1, the J gene TRBJ1-1; D uncertain. Germline V gene lookup returns CDR1 MGHRA and CDR2 YSYEKL. The CDR3 loop spans 14 amino acids. V was shortened by 3 bases and J by 0 bases, with 8 bases between the two germline ends. As DNA, the CDR3 is TGCGCCAGCAGCCAGATCACACTGAACACTGAAGCTTTCTTT. This codes for CASSQITLNTEAFF.

The sample holds many counts of this clonotype. The chain couples TRBV27 to TRBJ2-7; D gene uncertain. Trimming cost V 5 bases and J 0 bases, with 8 bases left between them. Looked up from germline, CDR1 is MNHEY and CDR2 is SMNVEV (reference sequence). The CDR3 consists of 13 residues. The CDR3 DNA reads TGTGCCAGCAGTCCCGGCCTCTCCTACGAGCAGTACTTC. Amino acids: CASSPGLSYEQYF.

The sample holds many counts of this clonotype. The genes are TRBV11-3 and TRBJ2-3; 10 bases align to TRBD1. CDR3 length equals 21 residues. Looked up from germline, CDR1 is SGHNT and CDR2 is YENEEA. The trim removed 3 bases at V and 5 bases at J, leaving 23 bases unmatched. The CDR3: CASSFAAGTGTGVRAKDTQYF. The CDR3 bases are TGTGCCAGCAGCTTCGCAGCAGGTACCGGGACAGGGGTTCGGGCGAAAGATACGCAGTATTTT. Full variable domain (missing parts from reference TRBV11-3 and TRBJ2-3): EAGVVQSPRYKIIEKKQPVAFWCNPISGHNTLYWYLQNLGQGPELLIRYENEEAVDDSQLPKDRFSAERLKGVDSTLKIQPAELGDSAVYLCASSFAAGTGTGVRAKDTQYFGPGTRLTVL.

This clonotype was detected many times. J is TRBJ1-6 and V is TRBV12-3 or TRBV12-4, with a possible D match to TRBD1 (5 bases). The CDR3 runs to 14 residues. The V end lost 4 bases, the J end lost 5 bases, and 9 bases lay between the germline ends. CDR3 DNA: TGTGCCAGCAGTTGGGACGGCAATAATTCACCCCTCCACTTT. Translation gives CASSWDGNNSPLHF.

This clonotype has at least ten counts. The V gene is TRBV7-2, the J gene TRBJ1-5; D is unclear. Trimming removed 3 bases at V and 5 bases at J, with 5 bases between. The CDR3 is 12 residues long. Germline V gene sequence: CDR1 SGHTA, CDR2 FQGNSA. The CDR3 sequence: CASSLNYQPQHF. CDR3 in DNA: TGTGCCAGCAGCTTGAATTATCAGCCCCAGCATTTT.

Judged by abundance, this clonotype is medium-sized (0.01 to 0.1%). This chain connects TRBV12-3 or TRBV12-4 to TRBJ1-1, with D perhaps matching TRBD1 (6 bases). CDR3 length equals 12 residues. V lost 5 bases and J lost 10, with 14 bases in between. CDR3 bases: TGTGCCAGCAGTCCAACAGGGTATGTAGCTTTCTTT. Protein: CASSPTGYVAFF.

In this sample, this clonotype turned up a few times. The chain carries TRBV29-1 and TRBJ1-2; D may be TRBD1 (5 bases). From germline, CDR1 is SQVTM and CDR2 ANQGSEA. The CDR3 sequence is 15 residues long. The germline V and J ends were trimmed by 6 bases and 4 bases, with 21 bases remaining between them. The CDR3 loop reads CSVSGDQSLAYGYTF. The CDR3 nucleotides read TGCAGCGTCTCCGGGGACCAGAGCCTCGCCTATGGCTACACCTTC.

This clonotype was found many times. CDR3 DNA: TGCAGTGCTAGGGACCTCTCGTACATTCAGTACTTC. This translates into CSARDLSYIQYF. The chain combines TRBV20-1 with TRBJ2-4; D not certain. The V gene's germline CDR1 is DFQATT and CDR2 SNEGSKA (reference sequence). The CDR3 is 12 amino acids. The V and J ends lost 3 bases and 8 bases respectively, with 11 bases between them.

This clonotype was observed many times. This sequence joins TRBV12-3 or TRBV12-4 and TRBJ1-1, with a tentative D call TRBD1 (5 bases). Trimming shortened V by 3 bases and J by 4 bases, and 9 bases separated the two germline ends. The CDR3 loop spans 13 amino acids. The CDR3 reads CASSFGGGTEAFF. The CDR3 bases are TGTGCCAGCAGTTTTGGGGGGGGCACTGAAGCTTTCTTT.

This clonotype has a count of ten or more. The gene calls are TRBV7-2 and TRBJ1-4; no definite D call. The ends were cut back, 1 base at V and 7 bases at J, with 13 bases in the middle. The CDR3 totals 15 residues. CDR1 and CDR2 (germline): SGHTA, FQGNSA. The CDR3 sequence is CASSLGVQRIEKLFF. As DNA, the CDR3 is TGTGCCAGCAGCTTAGGAGTTCAGAGGATTGAAAAACTGTTTTTT.

This clonotype was seen at least ten times. The V gene is TRBV25-1, the J gene TRBJ1-1, with no clear D. V dropped 5 bases and J dropped 0 bases, with 7 bases sitting between them. Germline V lookup: CDR1 MGHDK, CDR2 SYGVNS. The CDR3 has 13 residues. Here the CDR3 DNA reads TGTGCCAGCAGTCTCCAGCTGAACACTGAAGCTTTCTTT. Its translation is CASSLQLNTEAFF. Filled out from reference TRBV25-1 and TRBJ1-1, the complete variable domain reads EADIYQTPRYLVIGTGKKITLECSQTMGHDKMYWYQQDPGMELHLIHYSYGVNSTEKGDLSSESTVSRIRTEHFPLTLESARPSHTSQYLCASSLQLNTEAFFGQGTRLTVV.

This clonotype is classed as medium-sized (0.01 to 0.1%). The chain is built from TRBV10-3 and TRBJ1-1; D gene uncertain. The CDR3 runs 14 residues. The V gene lost 2 bases and the J gene lost 5 bases, with 12 bases spanning the gap. Germline V gene lookup returns CDR1 ENHRY and CDR2 SYGVKD. CDR3 protein: CAISEREEETEAFF. The CDR3 nucleotides are TGTGCCATCAGTGAGAGGGAAGAGGAAACTGAAGCTTTCTTT.

This clonotype came up many times. This chain joins TRBV7-2 and TRBJ2-7; 7 bases align to TRBD1. The J segment lost 7 bases and the V segment lost 5 bases, leaving 8 bases of the junction unmatched. CDR3 length: 13 amino acids. Germline CDR1 SGHTA, CDR2 FQGNSA. CDR3 coding DNA: TGTGCCAGCAGCGCCCGACAGGGTTTGGAGCAGTACTTC. This sequence encodes CASSARQGLEQYF.

This clonotype is judged medium-sized. The chain recombines TRBV12-3 or TRBV12-4 with TRBJ1-6, with D unclear. This CDR3 has 13 residues. The V gene lost 6 bases and the J gene lost 15 bases, with 18 bases spanning the gap. CDR3 residues: CASSGGYGSGLHF. The CDR3 DNA sequence: TGTGCCAGCAGCGGAGGGTACGGTTCGGGCCTCCACTTT.

At least ten counts were recorded for this clonotype. The chain recombines TRBV2 with TRBJ1-5; D unresolved. This CDR3 comprises 15 residues. Trimming took off 1 base at V and 0 bases at J, with 7 bases between the two ends. CDR1 and CDR2 (germline): SNHLY, FYNNEI. The CDR3 bases are TGTGCCAGCAGTGAAGGGCAATATAGCAATCAGCCCCAGCATTTT. Translated, it gives CASSEGQYSNQPQHF.

This clonotype was detected many times. The rearrangement uses TRBV6-2 or TRBV6-3 and TRBJ2-1; unclear D gene. The germline V gene encodes CDR1 MNHEY and CDR2 SVGEGT. The V end was cut by 2 bases, the J end by 8 bases, with 16 bases between. The CDR3 is 15 amino acids. The CDR3 nucleotides are TGTGCCAGCAGTTACACGCGGAACCCGTCGGATGAGCAGTTCTTC. This encodes CASSYTRNPSDEQFF.